This entry is about one T cell receptor (beta chain). Germline V gives CDR1 SGHTA, CDR2 FQGNSA. J was trimmed by 0 bases and V by 2 bases; bases with no gene match: 12. CDR3 length: 18 amino acids. This sample was included in a study of T cell clonotyping in hematopoietic cell transplantation. The assay was immunoSEQ multiplex PCR, and TCRdb's table has in-frame clones only and misses some. Of under 9,500 clones in the sample, about 75% were seen once. Sequencing was performed on peripheral blood mononuclear cells, taken 180 days after allogeneic stem cell transplant. The chain uses TRBV7-2 and TRBJ2-7; 8 bases are shared with TRBD1. This clonotype was sampled from a female patient in her fifties or sixties who had an allogeneic stem cell transplant from a related donor, so the T cells may come from the graft donor. Some clones in this sample may be carry-over from other donors' samples. CDR3 protein: CASSLRDPSRGPSYEQYF. The CDR3 DNA is TGTGCCAGCAGCTTAAGGGACCCTAGCAGGGGGCCCTCCTACGAGCAGTACTTC.